The present T cell receptor (beta chain) was sequenced within a study of radiation and T cells in renal cell carcinoma. General study points: Top tumor clonotypes rose in blood 2 weeks post-radiation, then contracted. Pretreatment tumor biopsies were lacking, so baseline clonotypes are unknown.

V dropped 4 bases and J dropped 3 bases, with 9 bases sitting between them. The CDR3 consists of 13 residues. CDR1 SNHLY and CDR2 FYNNEI come from the germline V gene. Time point here: blood 4 weeks post-SBRT, at nephrectomy. Treatment given: 15 Gy SBRT to primary tumor, nephrectomy 4 weeks later. A few counts support this clone. What it recognizes is unknown. Sequencing used immunoSEQ multiplex PCR; TCRdb keeps in-frame clones, though not all of them. Among around 95,000 clones listed, roughly 88% were seen once. This chain joins TRBV2 and TRBJ1-2; TRBD1 is a possible D gene (6 bases). This sequence was found in a man in his 60s with renal cell carcinoma. This material consisted of blood, taken from a patient whose treatment included radiotherapy and nephrectomy. CDR3 DNA: TGTGCCAGCAGTGCACGACAGGACTATGGCTACACCTTC. Its protein is CASSARQDYGYTF. Supplemented by reference TRBV2 and TRBJ1-2, the full variable domain reads EPEVTQTPSHQVTQMGQEVILRCVPISNHLYFYWYRQILGQKVEFLVSFYNNEISEKSEIFDDQFSVERPDGSNFTLKIRSTKLEDSAMYFCASSARQDYGYTFGSGTRLTVV.